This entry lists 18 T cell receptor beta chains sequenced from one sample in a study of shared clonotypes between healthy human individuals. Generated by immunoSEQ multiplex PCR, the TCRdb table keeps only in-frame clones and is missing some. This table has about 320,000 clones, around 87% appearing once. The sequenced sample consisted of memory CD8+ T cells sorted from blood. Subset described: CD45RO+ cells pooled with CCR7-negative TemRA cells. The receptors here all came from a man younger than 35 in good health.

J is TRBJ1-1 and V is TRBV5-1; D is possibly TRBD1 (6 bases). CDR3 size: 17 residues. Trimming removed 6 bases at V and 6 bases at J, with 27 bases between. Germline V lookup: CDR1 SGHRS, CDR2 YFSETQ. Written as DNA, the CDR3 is TGCGCCAGCACCGAGGACAGCATACTGTACGGGAGCGCTGAAGCTTTCTTT. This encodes CASTEDSILYGSAEAFF.

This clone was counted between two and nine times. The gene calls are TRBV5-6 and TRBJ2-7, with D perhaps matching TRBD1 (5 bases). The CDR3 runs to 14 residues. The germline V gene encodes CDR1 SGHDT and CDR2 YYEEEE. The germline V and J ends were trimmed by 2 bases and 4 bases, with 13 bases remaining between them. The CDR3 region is CASSFRQGRYEQYF. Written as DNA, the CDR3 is TGTGCCAGCAGCTTTAGGCAGGGTCGGTACGAGCAGTACTTC.

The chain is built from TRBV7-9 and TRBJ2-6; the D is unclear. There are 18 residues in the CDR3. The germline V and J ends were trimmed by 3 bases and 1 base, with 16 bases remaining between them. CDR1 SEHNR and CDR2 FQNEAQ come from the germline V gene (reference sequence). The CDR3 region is CASSFRVRGSSGANVLTF. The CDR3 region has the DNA TGTGCCAGCAGCTTTAGAGTCAGAGGAAGTTCTGGGGCCAACGTCCTGACTTTC.

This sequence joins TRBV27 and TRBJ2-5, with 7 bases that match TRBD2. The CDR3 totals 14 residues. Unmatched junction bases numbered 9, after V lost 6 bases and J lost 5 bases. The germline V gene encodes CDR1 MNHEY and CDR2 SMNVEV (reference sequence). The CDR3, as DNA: TGTGCCAGCAGCCTAGGACTAGGTGGGGAGACCCAGTACTTC. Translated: CASSLGLGGETQYF.

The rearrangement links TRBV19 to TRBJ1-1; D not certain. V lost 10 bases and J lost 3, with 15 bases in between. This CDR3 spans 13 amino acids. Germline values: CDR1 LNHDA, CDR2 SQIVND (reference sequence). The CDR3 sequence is CATNNGGDTEAFF. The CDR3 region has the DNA TGTGCCACTAATAACGGCGGGGACACTGAAGCTTTCTTT.

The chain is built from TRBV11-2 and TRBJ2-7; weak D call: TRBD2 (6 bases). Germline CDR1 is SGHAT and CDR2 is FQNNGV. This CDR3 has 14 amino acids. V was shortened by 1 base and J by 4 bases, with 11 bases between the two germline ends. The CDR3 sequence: CASSLGGRWYEQYF. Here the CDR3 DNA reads TGTGCCAGCAGCTTAGGAGGGAGGTGGTACGAGCAGTACTTC.

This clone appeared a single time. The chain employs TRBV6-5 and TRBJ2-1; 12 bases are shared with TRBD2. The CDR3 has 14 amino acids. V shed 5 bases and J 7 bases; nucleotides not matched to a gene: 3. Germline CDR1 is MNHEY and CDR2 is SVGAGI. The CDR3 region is CASSRLAGENEQFF. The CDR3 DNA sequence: TGTGCCAGCAGTAGACTAGCGGGAGAGAATGAGCAGTTCTTC.

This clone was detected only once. The DNA of the CDR3 is TGTGCCAGCAGCCCCCGGACAGGGGGGAACACCATATATTTT. This gives the protein CASSPRTGGNTIYF. This chain joins TRBV11-2 and TRBJ1-3; 10 nucleotides agree with TRBD1. The CDR3 contains 14 residues. Germline CDR1 and CDR2: SGHAT and FQNNGV. The V and J ends lost 5 bases and 7 bases, in that order; junction bases with no gene match: 5.

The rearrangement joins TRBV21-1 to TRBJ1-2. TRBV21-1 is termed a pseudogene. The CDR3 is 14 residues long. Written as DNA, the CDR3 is TGTGCCAGCAGCAAGTACCAGCCCTCCGGTGGCTACACCTTC. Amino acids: CASSKYQPSGGYTF.

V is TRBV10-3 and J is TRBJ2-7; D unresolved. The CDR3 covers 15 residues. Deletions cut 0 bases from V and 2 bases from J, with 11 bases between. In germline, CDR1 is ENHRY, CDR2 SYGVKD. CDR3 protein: CAISESKARTYEQYF. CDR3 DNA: TGTGCCATCAGTGAGTCCAAGGCCAGAACCTACGAGCAGTACTTC.

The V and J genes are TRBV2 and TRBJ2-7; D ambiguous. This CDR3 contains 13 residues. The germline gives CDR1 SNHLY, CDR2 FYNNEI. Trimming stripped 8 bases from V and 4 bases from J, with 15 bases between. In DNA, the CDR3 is TGTGCCAGCGAGGACGGCGAGACTTACGAGCAGTACTTC. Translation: CASEDGETYEQYF.

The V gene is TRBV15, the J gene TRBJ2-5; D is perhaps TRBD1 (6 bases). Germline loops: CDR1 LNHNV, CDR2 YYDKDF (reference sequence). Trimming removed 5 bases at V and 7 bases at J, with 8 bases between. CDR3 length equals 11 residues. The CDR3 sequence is CATSEGGTQYF. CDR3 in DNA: TGTGCCACCAGCGAAGGGGGGACCCAGTACTTC.

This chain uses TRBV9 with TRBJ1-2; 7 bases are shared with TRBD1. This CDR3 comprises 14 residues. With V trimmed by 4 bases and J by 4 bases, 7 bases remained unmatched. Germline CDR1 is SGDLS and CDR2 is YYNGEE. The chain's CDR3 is CASSTSTGAYGYTF. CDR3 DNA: TGTGCCAGCAGCACCTCAACAGGGGCCTATGGCTACACCTTC.

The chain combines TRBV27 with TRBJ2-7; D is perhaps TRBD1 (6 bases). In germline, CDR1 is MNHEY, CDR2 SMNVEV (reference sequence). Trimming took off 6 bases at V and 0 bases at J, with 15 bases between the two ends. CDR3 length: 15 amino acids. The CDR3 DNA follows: TGTGCCAGCAGCCCAACAGGGCCCATCTCCTACGAGCAGTACTTC. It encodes CASSPTGPISYEQYF.

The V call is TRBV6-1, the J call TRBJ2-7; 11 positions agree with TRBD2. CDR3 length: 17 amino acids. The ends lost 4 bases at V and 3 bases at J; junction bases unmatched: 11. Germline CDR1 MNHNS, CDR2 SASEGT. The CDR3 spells CASSGSPGLAVHYEQYF. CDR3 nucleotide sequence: TGTGCCAGCAGTGGGAGTCCGGGACTAGCGGTACACTACGAGCAGTACTTC.

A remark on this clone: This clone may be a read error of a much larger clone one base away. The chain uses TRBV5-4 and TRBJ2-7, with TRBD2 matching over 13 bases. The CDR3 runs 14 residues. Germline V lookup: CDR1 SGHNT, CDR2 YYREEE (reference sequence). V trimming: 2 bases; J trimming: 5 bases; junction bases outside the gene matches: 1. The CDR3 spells CASSFGLAGDEQYF. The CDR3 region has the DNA TGTGCCAGCAGCTTCGGACTAGCGGGAGACGAGCAGTACTTC.

CDR3 residues: CASSIDLEGPMFEKLFF. The DNA for the CDR3 is TGTGCCAGTAGTATAGATCTAGAGGGACCGATGTTTGAAAAACTGTTTTTT. V is TRBV19 and J is TRBJ1-4, with D maybe TRBD1 (5 bases). V lost 0 bases and J lost 7, with 18 bases in between. In germline, CDR1 is LNHDA, CDR2 SQIVND (reference sequence). The CDR3 is made up of 17 amino acids.

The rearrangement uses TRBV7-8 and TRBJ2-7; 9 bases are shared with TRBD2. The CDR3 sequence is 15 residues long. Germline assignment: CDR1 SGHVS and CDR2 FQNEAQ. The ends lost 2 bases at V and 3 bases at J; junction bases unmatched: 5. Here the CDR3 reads CASSLIDSGSYEQYF. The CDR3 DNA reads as TGTGCCAGCAGCTTAATAGATAGCGGGAGCTACGAGCAGTACTTC. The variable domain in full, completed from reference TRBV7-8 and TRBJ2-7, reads GAGVSQSPRYKVAKRGQDVALRCDPISGHVSLFWYQQALGQGPEFLTYFQNEAQLDKSGLPSDRFFAERPEGSVSTLKIQRTQQEDSAVYLCASSLIDSGSYEQYFGPGTRLTVT.